This T cell receptor (beta chain) was observed in a study of glioma-infiltrating T cells after dendritic cell vaccination. Overall study: Autologous tumor lysate was loaded overnight onto monocyte-derived dendritic cells grown seven days with IL-4 and GM-CSF. General study findings and limits: Patients with more pretreatment TILs had longer time to progression and survival. No direct clonality-survival link was found; a diverse polyclonal response may matter.

Remarks on this clone: Antigen specificity is unknown.

Germline CDR1 is LNHDA and CDR2 is SQIVND (reference sequence). The V gene lost 2 bases and the J gene lost 2 bases, with 10 bases spanning the gap. The CDR3 is 14 residues long. Some clones are missing from TCRdb's copy, which holds only in-frame ones; the method was immunoSEQ multiplex PCR. The sample has under 130,000 clones, roughly 81% seen once. This clonotype was sampled from a human donor with glioblastoma. The chain couples TRBV19 to TRBJ2-7; no clear D. The input for sequencing was blood, taken before dendritic cell vaccination. CDR3 bases: TGTGCCAGTAGTATATCCCTAATTACCTACGAGCAGTACTTC. It translates to CASSISLITYEQYF.